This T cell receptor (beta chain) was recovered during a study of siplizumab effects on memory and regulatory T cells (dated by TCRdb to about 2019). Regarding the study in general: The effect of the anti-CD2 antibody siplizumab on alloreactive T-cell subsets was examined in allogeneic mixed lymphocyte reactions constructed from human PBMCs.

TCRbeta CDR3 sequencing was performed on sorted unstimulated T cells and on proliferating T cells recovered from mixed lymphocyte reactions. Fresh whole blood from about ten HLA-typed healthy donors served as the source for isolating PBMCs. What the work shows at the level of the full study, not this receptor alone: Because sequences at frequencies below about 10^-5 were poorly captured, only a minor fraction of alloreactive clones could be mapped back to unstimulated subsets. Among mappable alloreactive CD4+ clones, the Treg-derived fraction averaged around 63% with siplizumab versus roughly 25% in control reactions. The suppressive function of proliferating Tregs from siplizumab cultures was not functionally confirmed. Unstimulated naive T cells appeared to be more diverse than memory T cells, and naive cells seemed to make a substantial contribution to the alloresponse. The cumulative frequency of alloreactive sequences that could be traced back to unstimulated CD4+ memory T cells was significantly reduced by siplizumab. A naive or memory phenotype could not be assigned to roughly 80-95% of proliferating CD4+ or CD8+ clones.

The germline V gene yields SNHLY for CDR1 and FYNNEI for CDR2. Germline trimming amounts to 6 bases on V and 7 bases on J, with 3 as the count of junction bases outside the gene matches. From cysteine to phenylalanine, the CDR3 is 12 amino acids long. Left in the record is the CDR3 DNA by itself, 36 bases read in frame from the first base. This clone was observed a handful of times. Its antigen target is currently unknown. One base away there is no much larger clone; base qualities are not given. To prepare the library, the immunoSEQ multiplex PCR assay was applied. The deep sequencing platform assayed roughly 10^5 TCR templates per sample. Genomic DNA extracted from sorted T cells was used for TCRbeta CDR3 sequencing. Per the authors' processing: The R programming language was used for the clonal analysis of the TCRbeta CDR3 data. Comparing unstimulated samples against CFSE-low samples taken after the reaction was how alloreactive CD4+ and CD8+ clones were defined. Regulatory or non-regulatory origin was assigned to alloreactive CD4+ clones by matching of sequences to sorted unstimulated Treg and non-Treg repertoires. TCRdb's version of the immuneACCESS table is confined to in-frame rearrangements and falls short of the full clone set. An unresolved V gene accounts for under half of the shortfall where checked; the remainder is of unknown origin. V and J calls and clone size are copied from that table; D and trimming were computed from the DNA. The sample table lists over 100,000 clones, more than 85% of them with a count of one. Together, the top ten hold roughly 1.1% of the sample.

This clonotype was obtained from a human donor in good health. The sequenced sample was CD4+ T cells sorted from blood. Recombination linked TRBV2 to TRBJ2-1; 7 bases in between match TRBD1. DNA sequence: TGTGCCAGCAGCCCGACAGGGAATGAGCAGTTCTTC. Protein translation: CASSPTGNEQFF.